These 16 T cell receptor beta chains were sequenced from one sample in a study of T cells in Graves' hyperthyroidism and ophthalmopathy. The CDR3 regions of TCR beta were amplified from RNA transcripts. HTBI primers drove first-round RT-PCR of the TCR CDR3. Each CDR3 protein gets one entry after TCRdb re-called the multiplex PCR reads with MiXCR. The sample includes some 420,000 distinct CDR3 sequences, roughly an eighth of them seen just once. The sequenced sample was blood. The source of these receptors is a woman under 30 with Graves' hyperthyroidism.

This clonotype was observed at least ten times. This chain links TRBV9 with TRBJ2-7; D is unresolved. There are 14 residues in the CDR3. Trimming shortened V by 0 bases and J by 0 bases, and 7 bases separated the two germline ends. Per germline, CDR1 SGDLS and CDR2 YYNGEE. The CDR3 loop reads CASSVGWNSYEQYF. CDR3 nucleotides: TGTGCCAGCAGCGTAGGGTGGAACTCCTACGAGCAGTACTTC.

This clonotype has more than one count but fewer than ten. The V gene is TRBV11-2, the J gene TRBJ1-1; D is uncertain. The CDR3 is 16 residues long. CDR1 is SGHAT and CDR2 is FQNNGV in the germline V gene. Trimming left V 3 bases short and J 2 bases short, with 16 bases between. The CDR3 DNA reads TGTGCCAGCAGCTTCCTCGGACGGCCCACCAACACTGAAGCTTTCTTT. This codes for CASSFLGRPTNTEAFF.

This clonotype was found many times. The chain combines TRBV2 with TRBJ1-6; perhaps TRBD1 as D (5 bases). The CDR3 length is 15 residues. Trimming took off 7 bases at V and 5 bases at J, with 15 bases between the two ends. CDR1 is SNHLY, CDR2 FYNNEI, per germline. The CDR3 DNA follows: TGTGCCAGCAAGGTGGAAGGGGCGGATAATTCACCCCTCCACTTT. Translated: CASKVEGADNSPLHF.

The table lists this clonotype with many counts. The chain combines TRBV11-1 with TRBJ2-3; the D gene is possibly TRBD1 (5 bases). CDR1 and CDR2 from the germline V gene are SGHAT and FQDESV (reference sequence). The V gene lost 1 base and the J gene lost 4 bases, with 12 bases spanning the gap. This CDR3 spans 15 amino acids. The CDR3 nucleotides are TGTGCCAGCAGCTTAGGTCTAGGGGCGGCAGATACGCAGTATTTT. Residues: CASSLGLGAADTQYF.

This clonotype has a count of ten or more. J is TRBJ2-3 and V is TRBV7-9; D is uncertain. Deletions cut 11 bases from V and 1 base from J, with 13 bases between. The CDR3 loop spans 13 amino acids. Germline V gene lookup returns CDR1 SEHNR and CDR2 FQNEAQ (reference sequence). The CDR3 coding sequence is TGTGCCTCCGACGAGGCAGGCACAGATACGCAGTATTTT. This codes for CASDEAGTDTQYF.

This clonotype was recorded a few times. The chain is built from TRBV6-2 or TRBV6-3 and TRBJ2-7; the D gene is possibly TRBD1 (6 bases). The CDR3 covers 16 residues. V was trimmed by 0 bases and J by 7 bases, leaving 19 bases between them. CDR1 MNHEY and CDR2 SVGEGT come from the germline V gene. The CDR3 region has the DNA TGTGCCAGCAGTTACTCGGGCAGGGGCCTACGTAGGGAGCAGTACTTC. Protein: CASSYSGRGLRREQYF.

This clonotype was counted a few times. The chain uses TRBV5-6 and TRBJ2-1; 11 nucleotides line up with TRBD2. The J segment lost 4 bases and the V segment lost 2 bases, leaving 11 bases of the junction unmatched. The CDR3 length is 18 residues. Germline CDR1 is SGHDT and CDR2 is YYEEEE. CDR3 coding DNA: TGTGCCAGCAGCTTTTTTAGGGCGGCTAGCGGGGGGTACAATGAGCAGTTCTTC. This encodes CASSFFRAASGGYNEQFF.

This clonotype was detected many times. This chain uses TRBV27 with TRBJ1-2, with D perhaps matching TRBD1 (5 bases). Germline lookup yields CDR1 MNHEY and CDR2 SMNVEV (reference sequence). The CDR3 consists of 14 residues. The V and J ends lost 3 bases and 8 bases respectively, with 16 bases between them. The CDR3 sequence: CASSFQDSLGGYTF. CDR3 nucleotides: TGTGCCAGCAGTTTTCAAGACAGCCTGGGCGGCTACACCTTC.

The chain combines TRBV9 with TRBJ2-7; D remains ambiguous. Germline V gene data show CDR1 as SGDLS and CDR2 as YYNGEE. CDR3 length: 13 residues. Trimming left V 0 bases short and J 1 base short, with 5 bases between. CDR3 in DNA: TGTGCCAGCAGCGTAGATTCTTCCTACGAGCAGTACTTC. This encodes CASSVDSSYEQYF. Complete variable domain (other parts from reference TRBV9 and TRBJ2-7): DSGVTQTPKHLITATGQRVTLRCSPRSGDLSVYWYQQSLDQGLQFLIQYYNGEERAKGNILERFSAQQFPDLHSELNLSSLELGDSALYFCASSVDSSYEQYFGPGTRLTVT.

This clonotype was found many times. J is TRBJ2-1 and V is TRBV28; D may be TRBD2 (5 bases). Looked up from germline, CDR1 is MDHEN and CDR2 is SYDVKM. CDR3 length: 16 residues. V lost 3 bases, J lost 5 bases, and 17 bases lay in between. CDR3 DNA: TGTGCCAGCAGTTTTCTCCAGGAGGTGAGACACAATGAGCAGTTCTTC. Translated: CASSFLQEVRHNEQFF.

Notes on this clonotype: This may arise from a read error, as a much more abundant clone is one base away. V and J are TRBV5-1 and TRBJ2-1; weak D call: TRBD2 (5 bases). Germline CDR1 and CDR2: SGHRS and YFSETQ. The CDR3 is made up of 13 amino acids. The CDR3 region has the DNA TGCGCCGGCAGCTTGATCGGGAACAATGAGCAGTTCTTC. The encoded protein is CAGSLIGNNEQFF.

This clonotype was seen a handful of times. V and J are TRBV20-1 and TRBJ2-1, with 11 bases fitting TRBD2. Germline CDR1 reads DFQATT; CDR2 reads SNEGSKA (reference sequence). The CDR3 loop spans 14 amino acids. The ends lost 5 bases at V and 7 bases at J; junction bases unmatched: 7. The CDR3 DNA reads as TGCAGTGCTTTTAGCGGGAGGGTAGGAAATGAGCAGTTCTTC. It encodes CSAFSGRVGNEQFF.

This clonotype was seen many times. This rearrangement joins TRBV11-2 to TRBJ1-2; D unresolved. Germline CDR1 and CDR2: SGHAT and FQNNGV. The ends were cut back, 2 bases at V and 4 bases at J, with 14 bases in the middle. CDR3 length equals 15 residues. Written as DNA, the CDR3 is TGTGCCAGCAGCTTAAGGCCAGCAAGTCTCTATGGCTACACCTTC. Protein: CASSLRPASLYGYTF.

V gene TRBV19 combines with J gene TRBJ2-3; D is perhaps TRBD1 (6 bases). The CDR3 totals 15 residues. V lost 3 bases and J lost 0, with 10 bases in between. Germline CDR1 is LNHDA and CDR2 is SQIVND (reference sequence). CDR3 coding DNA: TGTGCCAGTAGTATCGGGACACTCAGCACAGATACGCAGTATTTT. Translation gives CASSIGTLSTDTQYF.

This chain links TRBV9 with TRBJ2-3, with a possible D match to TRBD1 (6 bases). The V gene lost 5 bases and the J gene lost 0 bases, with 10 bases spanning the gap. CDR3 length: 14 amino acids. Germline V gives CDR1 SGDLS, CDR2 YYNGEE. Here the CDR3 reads CASSDDRSTDTQYF. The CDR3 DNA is TGTGCCAGCAGTGACGACAGGAGCACAGATACGCAGTATTTT.

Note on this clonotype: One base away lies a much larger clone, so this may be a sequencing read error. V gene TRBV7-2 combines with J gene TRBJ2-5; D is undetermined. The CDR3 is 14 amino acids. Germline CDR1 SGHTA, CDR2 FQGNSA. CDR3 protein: CAGSLKSYQETQYF. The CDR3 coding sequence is TGTGCCGGCAGCTTAAAAAGCTACCAAGAGACCCAGTACTTC.